This T cell receptor beta chain comes out of a study of blood T cell repertoires in COVID-19. Study-level background: Acute and convalescent COVID-19 samples came from the United States, Italy and Spain. In each case, the material was cDNA or gDNA derived from T cells, B-cell-depleted T cells, or PBMCs.

The germline V gene has CDR1 MNHEY and CDR2 SMNVEV (reference sequence). The ends lost 5 bases at V and 5 bases at J; junction bases unmatched: 11. This CDR3 comprises 15 residues. As handled by the study authors: Reference gene primer amplification gave nucleated cell count estimates. Clones were sequenced by immunoSEQ multiplex PCR, and TCRdb holds only the in-frame ones, with some missing. Clonal size and the V and J genes are those of that table, whereas D and trimming came from the DNA. The sample has some 110,000 clones, about 75% seen once. This clone came up once. This TCR was recovered from a woman in her 70s with acute or convalescent COVID-19. The chain employs TRBV27 and TRBJ2-7, with 8 bases identical to TRBD2. Sequenced: peripheral blood. The CDR3 spells CASSLLGSGVDEQYF. CDR3 nucleotides: TGTGCCAGCAGTCTCCTGGGTAGCGGGGTTGACGAGCAGTACTTC.